These T cell receptor beta chains were read from a single sample in a study of CD4 and CD8 cells across lung adenocarcinoma regions. TCRdb called the PCR reads again in MiXCR, with one record for every CDR3 protein. The table includes roughly 7,600 distinct CDR3 sequences, over 40% detected once. Sequenced: CD8+ T cells from the center of a lung tumor. The origin of the receptors is a male donor with lung adenocarcinoma. The CD4 and CD8 labels of this study may be unreliable. CDR3s include the opening cysteine and the closing phenylalanine or tryptophan. The D gene is left open where the match is weak. Only part of the rows carry a size: once, few, many, or a class if the clone is expanded.

j_gene	abundance	d_gene	v_gene	CDR3nt	CDR3aa
TRBJ2-3	many	-	TRBV12-3/TRBV12-4	TGTGCCAGCAGTTTGTCTAGCAAAACAGATACGCAGTATTTT	CASSLSSKTDTQYF
TRBJ1-1	many	-	TRBV6-1	TGTGCCAGCAGTACATTAGGGAGTGACACTGAAGCTTTCTTT	CASSTLGSDTEAFF
TRBJ2-4	-	TRBD2	TRBV10-3	TGTGCCATCAGTGCGCCTAGCGGGAGGCCAGCTCAGGGGCAGTACTTC	CAISAPSGRPAQGQYF
TRBJ2-1	-	-	TRBV6-5	TGTGCCAGCAGTTACGGTCACCGTAGGGGATACAATGAGCAGTTCTTC	CASSYGHRRGYNEQFF
TRBJ1-1	few	-	TRBV5-1	TGCGCCAGCAGCTTGGGGTACAGGTATTCCGTGAGCACTGAAGCTTTCTTT	CASSLGYRYSVSTEAFF
TRBJ2-2	many	-	TRBV12-3/TRBV12-4	TGTGCCAGCAACGTGGCCGACACCGGGGAGCTGTTTTTT	CASNVADTGELFF
TRBJ2-3	many	-	TRBV7-2	TGTGCCAGCAGCTTAGCGGCAGGGGCAGATACGCAGTATTTT	CASSLAAGADTQYF
TRBJ1-1	-	-	TRBV10-3	TGTGCCACCCGCGGATACGGCGTAAACACTGAAGCTTTCTTT	CATRGYGVNTEAFF
TRBJ2-1	-	-	TRBV6-5	TGTGCCAGCAGTTACACCGGAGGGCCCTACAATGAGCAGTTCTTC	CASSYTGGPYNEQFF
TRBJ1-4	-	-	TRBV20-1	TGCAGTGCCAGAGGACTTAATGAAAAACTGTTTTTT	CSARGLNEKLFF
TRBJ2-1	-	TRBD1	TRBV6-5	TGTGCCAGCAGTTACTCTAGGACAGGCAATGAGCAGTTCTTC	CASSYSRTGNEQFF
TRBJ2-3	few	TRBD1	TRBV7-6	TGTGCCATACAGGGACAGCTTTTTGGAGATACGCAGTATTTT	CAIQGQLFGDTQYF
TRBJ2-4	-	-	TRBV14	TGTGCGAGCAGCCAGGCGGGGCTGTGTGGGAAAGACACTCAGTATTTC	CASSQAGLCGKDTQYF
TRBJ2-7	-	TRBD2	TRBV14	TGTGCCAGCAGCCACTGGACTAGCGGCTCCTACGAGCAGTACTTC	CASSHWTSGSYEQYF
TRBJ2-4	once	TRBD2	TRBV6-5	TGTGCCAGCAGTTATCGGACTAGCGGGAGGAATAGCATTCAGTACTTC	CASSYRTSGRNSIQYF
TRBJ2-2	-	-	TRBV10-3	TGTGCCATCAGTGAGGTCGGTGAGCCGAACACCGGGGAGCTGTTTTTT	CAISEVGEPNTGELFF
TRBJ2-7	-	-	TRBV6-1	TGTGCCAGCAGTCGTGGGACCCTTGCCCGGGAGCAGTACTTC	CASSRGTLAREQYF
TRBJ2-7	-	-	TRBV6-1	TGTGCCAGCAGTGAAGTCTCGGACGAGCAGTACTTC	CASSEVSDEQYF
TRBJ2-3	-	TRBD2	TRBV6-1	TGTGCCAGCAGACTGGGAGGGAGTAGCACAGATACGCAGTATTTT	CASRLGGSSTDTQYF
TRBJ1-4	-	TRBD1	TRBV9	TGTGCCAGCAGCGCAACCGAACAGGGGGCATGGGAAAAACTGTTTTTT	CASSATEQGAWEKLFF
TRBJ2-2	many	TRBD2	TRBV27	TGTGCCAGCAGTTTAGAGGGACTAGCGGGGGTGCTGACCGGGGAGCTGTTTTTT	CASSLEGLAGVLTGELFF
TRBJ2-5	-	-	TRBV6-5	TGTGCCAGCAGTTACTCGAGCTTCGAGACCCAGTACTTC	CASSYSSFETQYF
TRBJ2-1	-	TRBD1	TRBV6-1	TGTGCCAGCAGTGAAGAGTCAGGGGGCTACAATGAGCAGTTCTTC	CASSEESGGYNEQFF
TRBJ2-5	-	-	TRBV10-1	TGCGCCAGCAGGGGTAATGGCGGCCGTGTCCCAGAGACCCAGTATTTC	CASRGNGGRVPETQYF
TRBJ2-4	many	TRBD1	TRBV4-1	TGCGCCAGCAGCCAACCGGGACAGGGGGCGAACATTCAGTACTTC	CASSQPGQGANIQYF
TRBJ2-7	many	TRBD1	TRBV4-1	TGCGCCAGCAGCCAGCCCCAGGGGGACTACGAGCAGTACTTC	CASSQPQGDYEQYF
TRBJ2-1	-	TRBD1	TRBV7-6	TGTGCCAGCAGCTTAGGACAGGGTATGGAGCAGTTCTTC	CASSLGQGMEQFF
TRBJ2-3	many	-	TRBV10-1	TGCGCCAGCAGTGAGCCCGCACTGGGGACAGATACGCAGTATTTT	CASSEPALGTDTQYF
TRBJ2-3	many	TRBD2	TRBV11-2	TGTGCCAGCAGCCCCGGGACTAGTTCCGGAGATACGCAGTATTTT	CASSPGTSSGDTQYF
TRBJ1-1	-	TRBD1	TRBV7-3	TGTGCCAGCAGCGGAGGGACAGGGCGATTTCGAGGGACTGAAGCTTTCTTT	CASSGGTGRFRGTEAFF
TRBJ2-2	-	-	TRBV7-7	TGTGCTAGCAGCTTATACCATAACACCGGGGAGCTGTTTTTT	CASSLYHNTGELFF
TRBJ2-7	-	TRBD1	TRBV10-2	TGCGCCAGCACTGAGACAGGGACAACCTACGAGCAGTACTTC	CASTETGTTYEQYF
TRBJ2-7	many	-	TRBV20-1	TGCAGTGCCAAAGACAACATCTACGAGCAGTACTTC	CSAKDNIYEQYF
TRBJ1-2	few	-	TRBV10-3	TGTGCCATGCGACACAGGGACTACTATGGCTACACCTTC	CAMRHRDYYGYTF
TRBJ2-7	-	TRBD2	TRBV27	TGTGCCAGCAGTCTGTATAGTAGCGGGAGGCACTACGAGCAGTACTTC	CASSLYSSGRHYEQYF
TRBJ2-5	once	-	TRBV6-1	TGTGCCAGCAGGGACAACGTCCTCCAAGAGACCCAGTACTTC	CASRDNVLQETQYF
TRBJ2-5	-	-	TRBV6-1	TGTGCCAGCAGTCAGAACGGACCCCTGGGGACCCAGTACTTC	CASSQNGPLGTQYF
TRBJ1-5	few	-	TRBV6-1	TGTGCCAGCACCTCCCTTGGTGGGAACAATCAGCCCCAGCATTTT	CASTSLGGNNQPQHF
TRBJ2-5	-	TRBD2	TRBV11-3	TGTGCCAGCAGCCCAGGGGTAGCGGGAGCTTCGGAAGAGACCCAGTACTTC	CASSPGVAGASEETQYF
TRBJ1-1	many	-	TRBV11-2	TGTGCCAGCACCCTGGGTGGGCCTTCTGAAGCTTTCTTT	CASTLGGPSEAFF
TRBJ2-3	-	TRBD2	TRBV6-1	TGTGCCAGCAGAGCGGGAGGGGCAGATACGCAGTATTTT	CASRAGGADTQYF
TRBJ2-4	-	-	TRBV10-1	TGCGCCAGCTTGCCGGGGCTAAGAGCCAAAGACATGCAGTACTTC	CASLPGLRAKDMQYF
TRBJ2-7	medium-sized	-	TRBV4-1	TGCGCCAGCAGCCCTATAACAGGTTGGTTCTACGAGCAGTACTTC	CASSPITGWFYEQYF
TRBJ2-7	-	TRBD1	TRBV6-5	TGTGCCAGCAGTTTAACACCAGGGGGCGCCTCCTACGAGCAGTACTTC	CASSLTPGGASYEQYF
TRBJ2-1	-	-	TRBV27	TGTGCCAGCAGTAGGGGACTTACGAACTCCTACAATGAGCAGTTCTTC	CASSRGLTNSYNEQFF
TRBJ1-2	few	-	TRBV3-1	TGTGCCAGCAACACGGGCGGCGCTGGCTACACCTTC	CASNTGGAGYTF
TRBJ2-1	once	TRBD2	TRBV4-3	TGCGCCAGCAGCCAAGAGTTTACAGCGGGGGGGCCCAATGAGCAGTTCTTC	CASSQEFTAGGPNEQFF
TRBJ2-7	-	-	TRBV27	TGTGCCGTCCACCAGGGGGGGGGCGAGCAGTACTTC	CAVHQGGGEQYF
TRBJ2-3	few	TRBD1	TRBV5-1	TGCGCCAGCAGCCTTGTGGGACAGGTCACAGATACGCAGTATTTT	CASSLVGQVTDTQYF
TRBJ2-7	many	-	TRBV6-6	TGTGCCAGCACCACAGGTCATACCTACGAGCAGTACTTC	CASTTGHTYEQYF
TRBJ2-5	-	TRBD1	TRBV14	TGTGCCAGCAGCTTGGGGACAGGGGTGGAGACCCAGTACTTC	CASSLGTGVETQYF
TRBJ2-3	-	TRBD2	TRBV6-1	TGTGCCAGCAGTCCTAGCGGGACCCCTCCAGATACGCAGTATTTT	CASSPSGTPPDTQYF
TRBJ2-4	-	-	TRBV30	TGTGCCTGGACCAGGCCGGGTACTCTAGCCAAAAACATTCAGTACTTC	CAWTRPGTLAKNIQYF
TRBJ2-1	few	-	TRBV28	TGTGCCAGCAGTCCCCCGACCTACAATGAGCAGTTCTTC	CASSPPTYNEQFF
TRBJ2-5	once	-	TRBV7-2	TGTGCCAGCCTTTGGACAGAACGAGAGACCCAGTACTTC	CASLWTERETQYF